These 32 T cell receptor beta chains share one sample of origin, sequenced in a study of shared T cell receptors in the human thymus. The method was immunoSEQ multiplex PCR; TCRdb's version includes in-frame clones alone and lacks a portion of them. This sample has about 660,000 clones, with 88% found just once. The same data also contributed to another study, on human thymus T cells.

Sequenced material: thymocytes. These receptors originate from a boy less than two years old with a congenital heart defect.

This chain joins TRBV11-2 and TRBJ2-7, with TRBD1 identical over 8 bases. Germline loops: CDR1 SGHAT, CDR2 FQNNGV. CDR3 length: 16 residues. V lost 4 bases, J lost 9 bases, and 17 bases stayed unmatched. CDR3 nucleotide sequence: TGTGCCAGCAGCTCGACCCCGGGACAGGCGGTTCGAGTGCAGTACTTC. It translates to CASSSTPGQAVRVQYF.

The V gene is TRBV29-1, the J gene TRBJ2-6, with D possibly being TRBD1 (5 bases). This CDR3 is 15 amino acids long. Trimming took 3 bases from V and 1 from J, leaving 10 bases between them. Germline lookup yields CDR1 SQVTM and CDR2 ANQGSEA. The CDR3 loop is CSVEDTGSGANVLTF. The CDR3 DNA sequence: TGCAGCGTTGAGGACACCGGGTCTGGGGCCAACGTCCTGACTTTC.

V is TRBV28 and J is TRBJ1-1, with a possible D match to TRBD1 (6 bases). The V gene lost 6 bases and the J gene lost 2 bases, with 7 bases spanning the gap. Germline CDR1 and CDR2: MDHEN and SYDVKM. The CDR3 has 12 amino acids. The CDR3 is CASSRGNTEAFF. The CDR3 DNA sequence: TGTGCCAGCAGCAGGGGTAACACTGAAGCTTTCTTT.

The chain is built from TRBV5-8 and TRBJ1-1; no definite D call. In germline, CDR1 is SGHTS, CDR2 YDEGEE. CDR3 length: 14 residues. Trimming removed 1 base at V and 0 bases at J, with 7 bases between. The CDR3 is CASSLTHMNTEAFF. The CDR3 nucleotides are TGTGCCAGCAGCTTGACCCACATGAACACTGAAGCTTTCTTT.

A few counts support this clone. The CDR3 does not close with the conserved phenylalanine or tryptophan, likely indicating a read error. The limits of the CDR3 on the DNA are not certain, so only TCRdb's listed CDR3 is given. The J gene is TRBJ2-7, the V gene TRBV21-1; the table's D gene call, TRBD1, was not cross checked with the DNA. TRBV21-1 is flagged as a pseudogene. The CDR3 is 9 amino acids long, termini counted. The CDR3 protein is CASSKVGPQ.

The chain joins TRBV6-6 to TRBJ2-1; D possibly corresponds to TRBD2 (6 bases). The CDR3 covers 12 residues. V dropped 0 bases and J dropped 14 bases, with 11 bases sitting between them. Per the germline V gene, CDR1 is MNHNY and CDR2 is SVGAGI (reference sequence). The CDR3: CASSYSGDFKFF. As DNA, the CDR3 is TGTGCCAGCAGTTACTCGGGGGACTTCAAGTTCTTC.

This chain links TRBV10-3 with TRBJ2-3; TRBD2 aligns across 14 bases. V lost 0 bases and J lost 0; bases outside the gene matches: 5. Per germline, CDR1 ENHRY and CDR2 SYGVKD. The CDR3 spans 19 residues. CDR3 nucleotide sequence: TGTGCCATCAGTGAGTCACGACTAGCGGGAGGGGTCAGCACAGATACGCAGTATTTT. This gives the protein CAISESRLAGGVSTDTQYF.

J is TRBJ2-3 and V is TRBV9, with 9 bases that match TRBD2. CDR1 and CDR2 (germline): SGDLS, YYNGEE. Trimming at V came to 3 bases and at J to 4 bases, leaving 6 bases not matched to a gene. The CDR3 totals 15 residues. CDR3 region: CASSGLAGSPDTQYF. CDR3 in DNA: TGTGCCAGCAGCGGGCTAGCGGGGTCCCCAGATACGCAGTATTTT.

The chain employs TRBV28 and TRBJ2-7, with D perhaps matching TRBD2 (6 bases). V was shortened by 7 bases and J by 1 base, with 23 bases between the two germline ends. Germline CDR1 and CDR2: MDHEN and SYDVKM. There are 17 residues in the CDR3. The CDR3 reads CASTPGRKLRPSYEQYF. CDR3 nucleotides: TGTGCCAGCACCCCCGGGAGAAAATTAAGACCTTCCTACGAGCAGTACTTC.

The V gene is TRBV4-2, the J gene TRBJ1-5; D might be TRBD1 (5 bases). CDR1 LGHNA and CDR2 YNFKEQ come from the germline V gene. The CDR3 spans 16 residues. The V gene lost 4 bases and the J gene lost 4 bases, with 17 bases spanning the gap. The CDR3 spells CASSPLKGHLNQPQHF. As DNA, the CDR3 is TGTGCCAGCAGCCCCCTCAAAGGACACCTTAATCAGCCCCAGCATTTT.

This chain links TRBV28 with TRBJ2-7, with no clear D. This CDR3 comprises 13 residues. CDR1 and CDR2 from the germline V gene are MDHEN and SYDVKM. V was clipped by 4 bases and J by 5 bases, with 12 bases between them. CDR3 loop: CASSSPGYDEQYF. Here the CDR3 DNA reads TGTGCCAGCAGTTCCCCCGGGTACGACGAGCAGTACTTC.

In its sample, this clone was seen once. The V and J genes are TRBV29-1 and TRBJ2-7, with 7 bases lining up with TRBD2. Germline V gene lookup returns CDR1 SQVTM and CDR2 ANQGSEA. After removal of 5 bases from V and 3 bases from J, the junction contained 7 bases not matched to a gene. This CDR3 has 13 residues. In nucleotides, the CDR3 is TGCAGCGTTTCCCCGGGACTAAGCTACGAGCAGTACTTC. This translates into CSVSPGLSYEQYF.

The V and J genes are TRBV7-2 and TRBJ2-1, with 9 bases fitting TRBD2. The CDR3 is 16 amino acids. With 3 bases clipped from V and 5 bases from J, the junction kept 8 bases outside the gene matches. The germline gives CDR1 SGHTA, CDR2 FQGNSA. In DNA form, the CDR3 reads TGTGCCAGCAGCTTTAGGGCTAGCGGGACTCACAATGAGCAGTTCTTC. This translates into CASSFRASGTHNEQFF.

The V and J genes are TRBV7-2 and TRBJ2-5; no clear D. Germline V gene lookup returns CDR1 SGHTA and CDR2 FQGNSA. Trimming took 5 bases from V and 5 from J, leaving 18 bases between them. CDR3 length: 15 residues. CDR3 sequence: CASSPRPRGGETQYF. DNA for the CDR3: TGTGCCAGCAGCCCCCGGCCTAGAGGTGGTGAGACCCAGTACTTC.

The rearrangement uses TRBV5-1 and TRBJ2-7; 11 nucleotides line up with TRBD1. Germline values: CDR1 SGHRS, CDR2 YFSETQ. J lost 2 bases, V lost 4 bases, and 14 bases had no gene match. The CDR3 spans 18 residues. CDR3 amino acids: CASSPGQGAFKDTYEQYF. Written as DNA, the CDR3 is TGCGCCAGCAGCCCCGGACAGGGGGCGTTTAAAGATACCTACGAGCAGTACTTC.

The chain couples TRBV14 to TRBJ2-7; D is perhaps TRBD2 (6 bases). The CDR3 covers 14 residues. CDR1 and CDR2 (germline): SGHDN, FVKESK. V shed 4 bases and J shed 4 bases, with 14 bases lying between them. CDR3 sequence reads: CASSRPGGGYEQYF. CDR3 nucleotide sequence: TGTGCCAGCAGCCGTCCCGGGGGTGGGTACGAGCAGTACTTC.

The chain has TRBV27 and TRBJ2-1, with D perhaps TRBD2 (6 bases). This CDR3 has 21 residues. Trimming pared 10 bases from V and 0 bases from J, leaving 34 bases between. In germline, CDR1 is MNHEY, CDR2 SMNVEV (reference sequence). The CDR3 bases are TGTGCCACCGGAGTCAGGCGGCGGGGAACTGGTGCCCTTAGCTCCTACAATGAGCAGTTCTTC. Its protein product is CATGVRRRGTGALSSYNEQFF.

Notes on this clone: Other DNA sequences from this sample encode an identical CDR3 as well. This rearrangement joins TRBV6-4 to TRBJ2-3; D might be TRBD1 (5 bases). Germline V gene sequence: CDR1 MRHNA, CDR2 SNTAGT. This CDR3 contains 15 residues. Trimming stripped 0 bases from V and 0 bases from J, with 7 bases between. Here the CDR3 reads CASSDSAGSTDTQYF. Written as DNA, the CDR3 is TGTGCCAGCAGTGACTCTGCAGGGAGCACAGATACGCAGTATTTT.

The chain joins TRBV15 to TRBJ2-7, with D possibly TRBD2 on 6 matching bases. V was pared by 1 base and J by 3 bases, with 25 bases between. The length of the CDR3 is 19 residues. CDR1 is LNHNV, CDR2 YYDKDF, per germline (reference sequence). CDR3 sequence (DNA): TGTGCCACCAGCAGAGGGTGGCTTTTGGAGGGCCATACAATCTACGAGCAGTACTTC. It translates to CATSRGWLLEGHTIYEQYF.

This clone was observed once. The J gene is TRBJ2-1, the V gene TRBV15; weak D call: TRBD2 (6 bases). CDR1 LNHNV and CDR2 YYDKDF come from the germline V gene (reference sequence). The CDR3 has 15 amino acids. The ends were cut back, 1 base at V and 12 bases at J, with 19 bases in the middle. The CDR3 DNA reads TGTGCCACCAGCAGAGGGAACGGTCCTGCGGGACGGCAGTTCTTC. Its protein is CATSRGNGPAGRQFF.

The gene calls are TRBV28 and TRBJ2-7; 16 nucleotides match TRBD2. The V segment lost 2 bases and the J segment 2 bases; nucleotides outside the gene matches: 12. CDR1 and CDR2 (germline): MDHEN, SYDVKM. The CDR3 runs 20 residues. CDR3 sequence: CASSLPGQGLAGGKPYEQYF. The CDR3, as DNA: TGTGCCAGCAGTTTACCCGGACAGGGACTAGCGGGAGGGAAACCCTACGAGCAGTACTTC.

The J gene is TRBJ2-7, the V gene TRBV4-3, with 8 positions matching TRBD2. V shed 0 bases and J 5 bases; nucleotides not matched to a gene: 9. Germline lookup yields CDR1 LGHNA and CDR2 YSLEER. The CDR3 has 16 residues. The CDR3: CASSQEGSGEGDEQYF. CDR3 bases: TGCGCCAGCAGCCAAGAGGGTAGCGGGGAAGGGGACGAGCAGTACTTC.

This chain connects TRBV11-3 to TRBJ2-3; D is uncertain. Trimming stripped 2 bases from V and 3 bases from J, with 12 bases between. Germline V gives CDR1 SGHNT, CDR2 YENEEA. The CDR3 extends over 15 amino acids. The CDR3 sequence: CASSLLGGGTDTQYF. CDR3 DNA sequence: TGTGCCAGCAGCTTACTAGGCGGTGGGACAGATACGCAGTATTTT. Full variable domain (remainder filled in from reference TRBV11-3 and TRBJ2-3): EAGVVQSPRYKIIEKKQPVAFWCNPISGHNTLYWYLQNLGQGPELLIRYENEEAVDDSQLPKDRFSAERLKGVDSTLKIQPAELGDSAVYLCASSLLGGGTDTQYFGPGTRLTVL.

With regard to this clone: The sample carries other DNA sequences with the same CDR3. V gene TRBV6-1 combines with J gene TRBJ2-7, with 8 bases that match TRBD2. Per germline, CDR1 MNHNS and CDR2 SASEGT. The CDR3 extends over 12 amino acids. V shed 9 bases, J shed 3 bases, and the junction held 4 bases outside the gene matches. The CDR3 region has the DNA TGTGCCAGTAGCGGGACGAGCTACGAGCAGTACTTC. Translated: CASSGTSYEQYF.

This clone was seen a few times. The chain carries TRBV18 and TRBJ1-5, with 7 bases lining up with TRBD1. J was trimmed by 7 bases and V by 4 bases; bases with no gene match: 7. CDR3 length equals 14 residues. Germline values: CDR1 KGHSH, CDR2 LQKENI. This chain's CDR3 is CASSRDRVEQPQHF. The CDR3 DNA reads as TGTGCCAGCTCACGAGACAGGGTTGAACAGCCCCAGCATTTT.

The V gene is TRBV7-2, the J gene TRBJ2-3, with 13 bases identical to TRBD2. Germline trimming cut 5 bases from V and 2 bases from J; bases unmatched to any gene: 10. The CDR3 is 18 amino acids. CDR1 is SGHTA, CDR2 FQGNSA, per germline. The chain's CDR3 is CASSVRLAGGFYTDTQYF. Here the CDR3 DNA reads TGTGCCAGCAGCGTCAGACTAGCGGGAGGATTCTACACAGATACGCAGTATTTT.

The gene calls are TRBV4-1 and TRBJ2-5; 8 bases are a match to TRBD1. Per germline, CDR1 MGHRA and CDR2 YSYEKL. The CDR3 consists of 15 residues. Germline trimming cut 4 bases from V and 1 base from J; bases unmatched to any gene: 5. CDR3 sequence (DNA): TGCGCCAGCAGCCGGACAGGGCCGAGCCAAGAGACCCAGTACTTC. It yields the protein CASSRTGPSQETQYF.

The chain carries TRBV7-2 and TRBJ1-1; 7 bases fit TRBD1. Germline V lookup: CDR1 SGHTA, CDR2 FQGNSA. V gave up 0 bases and J gave up 3 bases; unmatched junction bases: 16. The CDR3 runs 19 residues. Here the CDR3 reads CASSLAPNQFGQVYTEAFF. Here the CDR3 DNA reads TGTGCCAGCAGCTTAGCGCCAAACCAATTCGGACAGGTTTACACTGAAGCTTTCTTT.

The chain uses TRBV5-1 and TRBJ2-1, with D tentatively TRBD2 (6 bases). CDR1 and CDR2 from the germline V gene are SGHRS and YFSETQ. The CDR3 runs 17 residues. V lost 2 bases, J lost 4 bases, and 19 bases lay in between. CDR3: CASSFPTGTLTYNEQFF. The CDR3 DNA reads as TGCGCCAGCAGCTTTCCCACCGGGACTTTAACTTACAATGAGCAGTTCTTC.

The chain employs TRBV13 and TRBJ2-5; maybe TRBD1 (6 bases). Trimming stripped 4 bases from V and 3 bases from J, with 12 bases between. This CDR3 spans 14 amino acids. Germline V gene lookup returns CDR1 PRHDT and CDR2 FYEKMQ (reference sequence). The CDR3 here is CASSSQAGEETQYF. CDR3 bases: TGTGCCAGCAGCTCGCAAGCAGGGGAAGAGACCCAGTACTTC.

The chain joins TRBV28 to TRBJ1-1, with TRBD1 identical over 7 bases. The CDR3 consists of 13 residues. Unmatched junction bases numbered 6, after V lost 4 bases and J lost 7 bases. Looked up from germline, CDR1 is MDHEN and CDR2 is SYDVKM. CDR3 region: CASSSQGIGEAFF. The CDR3 region has the DNA TGTGCCAGCAGTTCACAGGGGATTGGTGAAGCTTTCTTT.

V is TRBV14 and J is TRBJ2-7; 9 nucleotides match TRBD2. This CDR3 is 17 amino acids long. J was trimmed by 1 base and V by 6 bases; bases with no gene match: 13. CDR1 and CDR2 (germline): SGHDN, FVKESK. In DNA form, the CDR3 reads TGTGCCAGCAGTTGGACTAGCGAGAAGTCGGTATCCTACGAGCAGTACTTC. Its protein is CASSWTSEKSVSYEQYF.